This TCR beta chain derives from a study of blood T cell repertoires in COVID-19. As handled by the study authors: Amplification of reference gene primers provided the estimated nucleated cell counts. Only in-frame clones appear in the TCRdb table, and some are missing; sequencing was by immunoSEQ multiplex PCR. Clonal size and the V and J genes are those of that table, whereas D and trimming came from the DNA. The repertoire consists of 25,000 to 30,000 clones, with just over 85% occurring once and the leading ten covering under 10%. Trimming removed 3 bases from V and 0 bases from J, with 8 bases in between. CDR3 size: 14 residues. Germline CDR1 LNHDA, CDR2 SQIVND (reference sequence).

The receptor was isolated from a woman between 45 and 60 years old with active COVID-19. The sequencing sample was made of peripheral blood. The chain recombines TRBV19 with TRBJ1-1; the D is unclear. CDR3 loop: CASSILSVNTEAFF. CDR3 coding DNA: TGTGCCAGTAGTATCCTATCTGTGAACACTGAAGCTTTCTTT.